These T cell receptor beta chains were read from a single sample in a study of sequential checkpoint blockade in melanoma. Data came from immunoSEQ multiplex PCR; TCRdb stores just in-frame clones and leaves some out. Of about 10,000 clones detected, over 60% appear once; the ten largest clones hold under 65%. Sample: CD8+ T cells sorted from blood (inferred from file names), taken from a patient given nivolumab and ipilimumab in sequence. Receptors originate from a human donor with melanoma. Each CDR3 is given with its conserved first and last residue. D genes are given only for firm matches. Size is omitted from some rows. Given values are once, few, many or a class for expanded clones.

>TRBD1|-|TRBV9|TRBJ2-7
TGTGCCAGCAGCGTAGCCCCCGGGACAGGCTCCTACGAGCAGTACTTC
CASSVAPGTGSYEQYF
>TRBD1|-|TRBV13|TRBJ1-1
TGTGCCAGCAGCTCAGACAGGGGCGCTGAAGCTTTCTTT
CASSSDRGAEAFF
>TRBD1|-|TRBV5-1|TRBJ1-2
TGCGCCAGCAGCACCGGGACAGATCCCTATGGCTACACCTTC
CASSTGTDPYGYTF
>-|once|TRBV30|TRBJ1-1
TGTGCCTGGAGTGTAGGCGGGGCTATGAACACTGAAGCTTTCTTT
CAWSVGGAMNTEAFF
>-|few|TRBV7-6|TRBJ2-7
TGTGCCGGAGCGGCGGGCGACGAGCAGTACTTC
CAGAAGDEQYF
>TRBD1|-|TRBV4-3|TRBJ1-4
TGCGCCAGCAGCCACGGACAGGGTGGAGAAAAACTGTTTTTT
CASSHGQGGEKLFF
>TRBD1|-|TRBV4-3|TRBJ1-4
TGCGCCAGCAGCCCAATGGGGGAGACAGGGGGTTATGAAAAACTGTTTTTT
CASSPMGETGGYEKLFF
>-|-|TRBV6-5|TRBJ1-5
TGTGCCAATCTCCCCGGGGTTAGCAATCAGCCCCAGCATTTT
CANLPGVSNQPQHF
>TRBD1|once|TRBV15|TRBJ1-1
TGTGCCACCAGCAGGGATGGGACAGGGGTTGAGGTAGCTTTCTTT
CATSRDGTGVEVAFF
>TRBD1|-|TRBV4-2|TRBJ1-4
TGTGCCAGCAGCCAAGTAGGGAGACAGGGTTATGAAAAACTGTTTTTT
CASSQVGRQGYEKLFF
>TRBD1|once|TRBV5-1|TRBJ2-7
TGCGCCAGCAGTAGGGGTGGGACAGAATCCTACGAGCAGTACTTC
CASSRGGTESYEQYF
>TRBD1|-|TRBV10-3|TRBJ2-7
TGTGCCACGCTATCGGGACAGGTGTACGAGCAGTACTTC
CATLSGQVYEQYF
>-|-|TRBV6-5|TRBJ1-6
TGTGCCAGCAGTCCCGTGGCAGGGTATAATTCACCCCTCCACTTT
CASSPVAGYNSPLHF
>-|once|TRBV23-1|TRBJ1-3
TGCGCCAGCAGTCAATCTAAGGGGGCTGGAAACACCATATATTTT
CASSQSKGAGNTIYF
>-|-|TRBV27|TRBJ1-1
TGTGCCAGCAGTTGGGGGGGAGGGATCACTGAAGCTTTCTTT
CASSWGGGITEAFF
>-|-|TRBV5-8|TRBJ2-7
TGTGCCAGCAGCCAAGATCGAGTCAGGGGAATTTACGAGCAGTACTTC
CASSQDRVRGIYEQYF
>TRBD2|-|TRBV28|TRBJ2-7
TGTGCCAGTCGCATGGGACTAGCGGGGAAATACGAGCAGTACTTC
CASRMGLAGKYEQYF
>-|-|TRBV29-1|TRBJ2-7
TGCAGCGTTGAGGAGGGCTCCTCCTACGAGCAGTACTTC
CSVEEGSSYEQYF
>-|-|TRBV10-3|TRBJ2-7
TGTGCCTCTTCCTCGGGGGGCGCGTACGAGCAGTACTTC
CASSSGGAYEQYF
>TRBD1|-|TRBV7-8|TRBJ2-7
TGTGCCAGCAGCATTGGGACAGACGAGCAGTACTTC
CASSIGTDEQYF
>TRBD1|-|TRBV11-1|TRBJ2-7
TGTGCCAGCAGCCTTATGGACAGGGGCGACGAGCAGTACTTC
CASSLMDRGDEQYF
>-|-|TRBV9|TRBJ1-3
TGTGCCAGCAGCGTGTCCCCGGCAGGCCGTAGCTCTGGAAACACCATATATTTT
CASSVSPAGRSSGNTIYF
>-|-|TRBV7-9|TRBJ1-1
TGTGCCAGCAGACCCCGGACAGAGCCCCTGAACACTGAAGCTTTCTTT
CASRPRTEPLNTEAFF
>-|-|TRBV4-3|TRBJ1-2
TGCGCCAGCAGCCAAGATTTGGTGGATATGAGGTATGGCTACACCTTC
CASSQDLVDMRYGYTF
>-|-|TRBV5-8|TRBJ1-6
TGCGCCAGCAGCCAAGCCAGGGACTTCTCCTATAATTCACCCCTCCACTTT
CASSQARDFSYNSPLHF
>-|-|TRBV2|TRBJ1-5
TGTGCCAGCAAGCTCGAGAATCCCCAGCCCCAGCATTTT
CASKLENPQPQHF
>-|-|TRBV28|TRBJ1-1
TGTGCCAGCAGTCCCAGCGGGGGCAACACTGAAGCTTTCTTT
CASSPSGGNTEAFF
>TRBD1|-|TRBV10-3|TRBJ2-7
TGTGCCATCAGTGAGTCTCGGCGGGACAGGGGGTTGTACGAGCAGTACTTC
CAISESRRDRGLYEQYF
>TRBD2|-|TRBV6-5|TRBJ2-7
TGTGCCAGCAGTTACTCGACTAGCGGGGGAAGTGAGCAGTACTTC
CASSYSTSGGSEQYF
>-|-|TRBV5-8|TRBJ2-7
TGCGCCAGCAGCCAGGTGGGGGCTAGCGGCTACGAGCAGTACTTC
CASSQVGASGYEQYF
>-|medium-sized|TRBV4-1|TRBJ1-3
TGCGCCAGCAGCCAAGAACAGGCCTTTGGAAACACCATATATTTT
CASSQEQAFGNTIYF
>-|-|TRBV30|TRBJ1-5
TGTGCCTGGACTTGGAGGCAGCCCCAGCATTTT
CAWTWRQPQHF
>-|-|TRBV7-6|TRBJ2-7
TGTGCCAGCAGCTACAGGGCGTCCTACGAGCAGTACTTC
CASSYRASYEQYF
>TRBD1|-|TRBV9|TRBJ2-7
TGTGCCAGCAGCGTAGGGGGACAGGTATACGAGCAGTACTTC
CASSVGGQVYEQYF
>-|few|TRBV15|TRBJ1-2
TGTGCCACCAGCAGAGAACCAACGGGAGGCTACACCTTC
CATSREPTGGYTF